The 27 T cell receptor beta chains below were found in one sample sequenced in a study of T cells in Graves' hyperthyroidism and ophthalmopathy. The investigators amplified TCR beta CDR3 regions from RNA transcripts. Primed by the HTBI set, a first-round RT-PCR was run on the TCR CDR3. TCRdb processed the multiplex PCR reads anew with MiXCR; each CDR3 protein has one entry. The profile shows 470,000 or so distinct CDR3 sequences, less than 25% of them singletons. Sequenced sample: blood. The receptors were sampled from a man between 18 and 35 years old with Graves' hyperthyroidism.

This clonotype was seen ten or more times. As DNA, the CDR3 is TGTGCCAGCAGCACCGACCCAAGCTCCTACGAGCAGTACTTC. This sequence encodes CASSTDPSSYEQYF. The chain recombines TRBV11-2 with TRBJ2-7; D call uncertain. Germline CDR1 SGHAT, CDR2 FQNNGV. V lost 5 bases, J lost 0 bases, and 11 bases lay in between. CDR3 length: 14 residues. Combining the CDR3 with reference TRBV11-2 and TRBJ2-7 gives the whole variable domain EAGVAQSPRYKIIEKRQSVAFWCNPISGHATLYWYQQILGQGPKLLIQFQNNGVVDDSQLPKDRFSAERLKGVDSTLKIQPAKLEDSAVYLCASSTDPSSYEQYFGPGTRLTVT.

This clonotype was recorded at least ten times. The CDR3 DNA is TGTGCCAGCACGACGGGACTCCTTAATCAGCCCCAGCATTTT. Residues: CASTTGLLNQPQHF. The chain employs TRBV12-3 or TRBV12-4 and TRBJ1-5; perhaps TRBD1 as D (5 bases). V was pared by 7 bases and J by 4 bases, with 14 bases between. The CDR3 runs 14 residues.

The gene calls are TRBV12-3 or TRBV12-4 and TRBJ1-5; D unresolved. V was shortened by 7 bases and J by 1 base, with 8 bases between the two germline ends. The CDR3 extends over 13 amino acids. CDR3 bases: TGTGCCAGCAACCGGTTCAGCAATCAGCCCCAGCATTTT. Translation gives CASNRFSNQPQHF.

The table lists this clonotype with many counts. CDR3 residues: CASSLMGPVQETQYF. In DNA, the CDR3 is TGTGCCAGCAGCTTAATGGGGCCCGTTCAAGAGACCCAGTACTTC. This chain links TRBV7-2 with TRBJ2-5; D possibly corresponds to TRBD1 (5 bases). Trimming pared 2 bases from V and 2 bases from J, leaving 12 bases between. CDR1 SGHTA and CDR2 FQGNSA come from the germline V gene. The CDR3 spans 15 residues.

This clonotype was seen repeatedly, ten times or more. This chain links TRBV5-5 with TRBJ1-1; TRBD1 aligns across 11 bases. The CDR3 spans 16 residues. The junction had 11 bases not matched to a gene; V was cut back by 6 bases and J by 4 bases. The V gene's germline CDR1 is SGHKS and CDR2 YYEKEE (reference sequence). CDR3 loop: CASTDRGQGVGTEAFF. CDR3 coding DNA: TGTGCCAGCACCGACAGGGGACAGGGGGTTGGCACTGAAGCTTTCTTT.

This clonotype was recorded many times. This chain connects TRBV7-9 to TRBJ1-5, with a weak D call TRBD1 (5 bases). V shed 5 bases and J shed 2 bases, with 13 bases lying between them. The CDR3 runs to 15 residues. Germline lookup yields CDR1 SEHNR and CDR2 FQNEAQ (reference sequence). The chain's CDR3 is CASSIGAEGNQPQHF. CDR3 in DNA: TGTGCCAGCAGCATTGGGGCAGAAGGCAATCAGCCCCAGCATTTT.

There are many counts of this clonotype. The chain links TRBV5-1 to TRBJ1-1; D is undetermined. This CDR3 region has 13 residues. The germline CDR1 and CDR2 sequences are SGHRS and YFSETQ. V was clipped by 9 bases and J by 11 bases, with 23 bases between them. CDR3 residues: CAISPNSNPSAFF. CDR3 DNA sequence: TGCGCCATCTCTCCCAATTCGAACCCTTCGGCTTTCTTT.

This clonotype was observed many times. The rearrangement uses TRBV29-1 and TRBJ1-1, with 10 nucleotides matching TRBD1. CDR1 SQVTM and CDR2 ANQGSEA come from the germline V gene. CDR3 size: 11 residues. The trim removed 6 bases at V and 10 bases at J, leaving 5 bases unmatched. CDR3 residues: CSVGRDRGAFF. CDR3 sequence (DNA): TGCAGCGTGGGCCGGGACAGGGGAGCTTTCTTT.

At least ten counts were recorded for this clonotype. The chain is built from TRBV6-1 and TRBJ2-7, with a tentative D call TRBD1 (6 bases). Between the trimmed V and J ends, which lost 6 bases and 6 bases, there was a span of 12 bases. The CDR3 is made up of 12 amino acids. The germline V gene has CDR1 MNHNS and CDR2 SASEGT. The CDR3 nucleotides read TGTGCCAGCAGGCTACAGGGTTCCGAGCAGTACTTC. This codes for CASRLQGSEQYF.

The sample holds many counts of this clonotype. V and J are TRBV20-1 and TRBJ1-5; 8 bases are a match to TRBD1. Germline assignment: CDR1 DFQATT and CDR2 SNEGSKA (reference sequence). The CDR3 has 15 residues. V shed 3 bases and J 0 bases; nucleotides not matched to a gene: 4. The CDR3: CSASGQGLSNQPQHF. CDR3 coding DNA: TGCAGTGCTAGCGGACAGGGACTTAGCAATCAGCCCCAGCATTTT.

This clonotype was seen a handful of times. The chain has TRBV20-1 and TRBJ1-1; maybe TRBD1 (6 bases). Trimming pared 0 bases from V and 3 bases from J, leaving 17 bases between. The CDR3 spans 16 residues. Germline V lookup: CDR1 DFQATT, CDR2 SNEGSKA (reference sequence). CDR3 coding DNA: TGCAGTGCTAGAGACCAGGAACAGGGAGGGGACACTGAAGCTTTCTTT. As protein: CSARDQEQGGDTEAFF.

This clonotype was picked up many times. J is TRBJ2-2 and V is TRBV29-1, with 7 bases lining up with TRBD1. V shed 6 bases and J 7 bases; nucleotides not matched to a gene: 8. Germline CDR1 and CDR2: SQVTM and ANQGSEA. The CDR3 is 13 amino acids. CDR3 loop: CSVGTVNGGELFF. The CDR3 DNA reads TGCAGCGTCGGGACAGTTAACGGCGGGGAGCTGTTTTTT.

The chain recombines TRBV29-1 with TRBJ1-2; D is uncertain. Germline assignment: CDR1 SQVTM and CDR2 ANQGSEA. This CDR3 spans 12 amino acids. The V end was cut by 6 bases, the J end by 8 bases, with 16 bases between. Written as DNA, the CDR3 is TGCAGCGTGGACTATGGGCTTGGGGGCTACACCTTC. Its translation is CSVDYGLGGYTF.

The rearrangement uses TRBV11-2 and TRBJ2-5; D is perhaps TRBD2 (6 bases). The CDR3 loop spans 15 amino acids. The germline V gene has CDR1 SGHAT and CDR2 FQNNGV. The germline V and J ends were trimmed by 4 bases and 3 bases, with 15 bases remaining between them. CDR3 coding DNA: TGTGCCAGCAGCTCCACCGGGACTCAGGAAGAGACCCAGTACTTC. Translated: CASSSTGTQEETQYF. The entire variable domain, with the rest obtained from reference TRBV11-2 and TRBJ2-5, is as follows: EAGVAQSPRYKIIEKRQSVAFWCNPISGHATLYWYQQILGQGPKLLIQFQNNGVVDDSQLPKDRFSAERLKGVDSTLKIQPAKLEDSAVYLCASSSTGTQEETQYFGPGTRLLVL.

The chain's CDR3 is CASSLMPWGQASYEQYF. In nucleotides, the CDR3 is TGCGCCAGCAGCCTAATGCCCTGGGGACAGGCTTCCTACGAGCAGTACTTC. V is TRBV4-1 and J is TRBJ2-7; 8 bases match TRBD1. CDR3 length: 17 amino acids. After removal of 4 bases from V and 1 base from J, the junction contained 12 bases not matched to a gene. Germline-derived CDR1 and CDR2 are MGHRA and YSYEKL.

In this sample, this clonotype turned up many times. The V and J genes are TRBV5-1 and TRBJ2-7, with 9 bases lining up with TRBD2. V shed 0 bases, J shed 5 bases, and the junction held 6 bases outside the gene matches. The CDR3 loop spans 15 amino acids. The germline CDR1 and CDR2 sequences are SGHRS and YFSETQ. The CDR3: CASSLGAGGPNEQYF. The DNA of the CDR3 is TGCGCCAGCAGCTTGGGGGCGGGGGGGCCCAACGAGCAGTACTTC.

This clonotype was recorded at least ten times. The V gene is TRBV28, the J gene TRBJ2-7; 8 bases are shared with TRBD2. Germline-derived CDR1 and CDR2 are MDHEN and SYDVKM. J was trimmed by 6 bases and V by 4 bases; bases with no gene match: 5. The CDR3 has 13 amino acids. The CDR3 nucleotides read TGTGCCAGCAGTTCCGGGGCGGGAGGCGAGCAGTACTTC. This gives the protein CASSSGAGGEQYF.

There are many counts of this clonotype. CDR3 protein: CASSEIPGQYNYGYTF. The CDR3 nucleotides are TGTGCCAGCAGCGAGATACCGGGACAGTATAACTATGGCTACACCTTC. The rearrangement uses TRBV7-2 and TRBJ1-2; 7 bases line up with TRBD1. V lost 5 bases, J lost 1 base, and 10 bases stayed unmatched. The germline gives CDR1 SGHTA, CDR2 FQGNSA. The CDR3 extends over 16 amino acids.

The V and J genes are TRBV19 and TRBJ2-5, with 7 bases lining up with TRBD1. After removal of 10 bases from V and 4 bases from J, the junction contained 18 bases not matched to a gene. CDR1 and CDR2 from the germline V gene are LNHDA and SQIVND (reference sequence). This CDR3 has 16 amino acids. CDR3 nucleotide sequence: TGTGCCACATTACAGGGGTTAAGAGCTCAAACAGAGACCCAGTACTTC. Translating gives CATLQGLRAQTETQYF. The variable domain in full, completed from reference TRBV19 and TRBJ2-5, reads DGGITQSPKYLFRKEGQNVTLSCEQNLNHDAMYWYRQDPGQGLRLIYYSQIVNDFQKGDIAEGYSVSREKKESFPLTVTSAQKNPTAFYLCATLQGLRAQTETQYFGPGTRLLVL.

This clonotype has a handful of counts. This CDR3 is CASSQADRVSGYYYEQYF. The CDR3 DNA follows: TGCGCCAGCAGCCAGGCGGACAGGGTGTCTGGGTACTACTACGAGCAGTACTTC. This chain uses TRBV4-1 with TRBJ2-7; 8 nucleotides agree with TRBD1. The V gene's germline CDR1 is MGHRA and CDR2 YSYEKL. The CDR3 loop spans 18 amino acids. The J segment lost 3 bases and the V segment lost 3 bases, leaving 16 bases of the junction unmatched.

Ten or more counts support this clonotype. The CDR3 region is CAGRGMGTGELFF. As DNA, the CDR3 is TGTGCCGGGCGGGGGATGGGCACCGGGGAGCTGTTTTTT. V is TRBV30 and J is TRBJ2-2; 7 bases map to TRBD2. Germline-derived CDR1 and CDR2 are GTSNPN and SVGIG (reference sequence). V shed 8 bases and J 4 bases; nucleotides not matched to a gene: 7. This CDR3 region has 13 residues.

CDR3 loop: CSAGTTSGEVEQYF. In nucleotides, the CDR3 is TGCAGTGCTGGAACGACTAGCGGGGAGGTCGAGCAGTACTTC. V is TRBV20-1 and J is TRBJ2-7; 11 nucleotides agree with TRBD2. V dropped 5 bases and J dropped 6; count of bases not matched to a gene: 9. This CDR3 has 14 amino acids. Germline lookup yields CDR1 DFQATT and CDR2 SNEGSKA (reference sequence).

The chain uses TRBV2 and TRBJ1-1, with TRBD1 as a possible D gene (6 bases). This CDR3 contains 14 residues. V gave up 5 bases and J gave up 3 bases, with 13 bases separating them. CDR1 is SNHLY and CDR2 is FYNNEI in the germline V gene. CDR3 residues: CASSPGHVDTEAFF. CDR3 coding DNA: TGTGCCAGCAGTCCGGGACACGTAGACACTGAAGCTTTCTTT.

This clonotype was seen ten or more times. CDR3 coding DNA: TGTGCCAGCAGCCAAATAGGGGAGACTGAAGCTTTCTTT. This sequence encodes CASSQIGETEAFF. V usage is TRBV7-8 and J usage is TRBJ1-1, with D possibly being TRBD1 (5 bases). The CDR3 length is 13 residues. Germline V gene lookup returns CDR1 SGHVS and CDR2 FQNEAQ. V was pared by 5 bases and J by 5 bases, with 12 bases between. Variable domain in full (rest from reference TRBV7-8 and TRBJ1-1): GAGVSQSPRYKVAKRGQDVALRCDPISGHVSLFWYQQALGQGPEFLTYFQNEAQLDKSGLPSDRFFAERPEGSVSTLKIQRTQQEDSAVYLCASSQIGETEAFFGQGTRLTVV.

This clonotype came up a few times. The V and J genes are TRBV6-1 and TRBJ2-7; 8 bases match TRBD1. CDR3 length: 15 residues. Germline assignment: CDR1 MNHNS and CDR2 SASEGT. V lost 3 bases and J lost 5; bases outside the gene matches: 9. The CDR3 loop reads CASSEETGAFDEQYF. CDR3 coding DNA: TGTGCCAGCAGTGAGGAGACAGGGGCATTCGACGAGCAGTACTTC.

This clonotype was observed many times. The V and J genes are TRBV6-1 and TRBJ2-7; 10 bases fit TRBD2. The CDR3 length is 15 residues. The germline CDR1 and CDR2 sequences are MNHNS and SASEGT. Trimming at V came to 5 bases and at J to 3 bases, leaving 7 bases not matched to a gene. The CDR3 sequence: CASSQFSGGIYEQYF. The CDR3 nucleotides read TGTGCCAGCAGTCAGTTTAGCGGGGGGATCTACGAGCAGTACTTC.

The table lists this clonotype with many counts. This chain connects TRBV11-2 to TRBJ2-7, with 13 bases fitting TRBD2. Germline CDR1 reads SGHAT; CDR2 reads FQNNGV. J lost 12 bases, V lost 5 bases, and 10 bases had no gene match. The CDR3 is 14 residues long. The CDR3 nucleotides are TGTGCCAGCAGCACGACTACTAGCGGGGGGGCAGTGTACTTC. Its protein product is CASSTTTSGGAVYF.